A single sample gave rise to the 2 T cell receptor beta chains below, sequenced in a study of blood T cell repertoires in COVID-19. TCRdb's copy holds only in-frame clones and misses some; the assay was immunoSEQ multiplex PCR. Among approximately 100,000 clones listed, roughly 92% were seen once. Sequencing was done on a sample of peripheral blood. The receptors were gathered from a man aged 65 to 79 with acute or convalescent COVID-19.

The genes are TRBV27 and TRBJ1-5; D is perhaps TRBD1 (5 bases). This CDR3 has 12 residues. Germline CDR1 MNHEY, CDR2 SMNVEV (reference sequence). Trimming took 11 bases from V and 4 from J, leaving 12 bases between them. The CDR3: CAVGGTNQPQHF. The CDR3 DNA reads as TGTGCCGTGGGCGGGACGAATCAGCCCCAGCATTTT.

This clone has a handful of counts. This chain links TRBV6-1 with TRBJ2-7; 7 bases fit TRBD1. There are 16 residues in the CDR3. Germline CDR1 is MNHNS and CDR2 is SASEGT. V trimming: 4 bases; J trimming: 0 bases; junction bases outside the gene matches: 9. CDR3 protein: CASSATGTAFSYEQYF. CDR3 in DNA: TGTGCCAGCAGTGCGACCGGGACAGCCTTCTCCTACGAGCAGTACTTC.